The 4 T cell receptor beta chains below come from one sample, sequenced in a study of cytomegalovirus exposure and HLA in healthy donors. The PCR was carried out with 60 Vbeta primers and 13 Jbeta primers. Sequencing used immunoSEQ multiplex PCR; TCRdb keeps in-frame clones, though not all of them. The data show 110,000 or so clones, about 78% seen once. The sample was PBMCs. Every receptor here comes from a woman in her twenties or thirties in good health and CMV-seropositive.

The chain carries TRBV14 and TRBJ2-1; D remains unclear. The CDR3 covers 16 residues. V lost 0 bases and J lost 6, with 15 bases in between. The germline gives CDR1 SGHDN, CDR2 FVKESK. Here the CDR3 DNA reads TGTGCCAGCAGCCAAGAAATAAGCTCGTTCTTCAATGAGCAGTTCTTC. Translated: CASSQEISSFFNEQFF. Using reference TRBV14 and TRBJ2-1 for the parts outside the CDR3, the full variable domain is EAGVTQFPSHSVIEKGQTVTLRCDPISGHDNLYWYRRVMGKEIKFLLHFVKESKQDESGMPNNRFLAERTGGTYSTLKVQPAELEDSGVYFCASSQEISSFFNEQFFGPGTRLTVL.

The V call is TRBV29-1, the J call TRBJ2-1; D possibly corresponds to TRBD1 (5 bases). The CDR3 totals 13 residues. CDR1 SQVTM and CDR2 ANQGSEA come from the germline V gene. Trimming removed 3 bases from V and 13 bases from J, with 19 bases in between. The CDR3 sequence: CSVDGDRGSNQFF. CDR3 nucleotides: TGCAGCGTTGATGGTGATAGGGGCTCAAACCAGTTCTTC.

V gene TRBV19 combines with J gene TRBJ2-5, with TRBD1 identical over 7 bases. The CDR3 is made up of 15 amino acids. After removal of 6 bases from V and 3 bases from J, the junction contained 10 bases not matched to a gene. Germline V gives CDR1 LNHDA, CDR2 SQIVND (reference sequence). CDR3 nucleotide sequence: TGTGCCAGTAGCATCCTCGGACAGGTTAAAGAGACCCAGTACTTC. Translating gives CASSILGQVKETQYF.

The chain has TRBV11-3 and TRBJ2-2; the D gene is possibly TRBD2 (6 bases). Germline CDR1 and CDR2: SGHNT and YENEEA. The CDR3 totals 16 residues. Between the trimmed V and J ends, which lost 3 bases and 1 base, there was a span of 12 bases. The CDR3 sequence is CASSFREAWNTGELFF. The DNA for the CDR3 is TGTGCCAGCAGCTTTAGGGAGGCCTGGAACACCGGGGAGCTGTTTTTT.